Listed below are T cell receptor beta chains from one sample, sequenced in a study of graft-versus-host responses after intestinal transplantation. Produced via immunoSEQ multiplex PCR; TCRdb's table is partial and in-frame only. The sample lists about 20,000 clones, 40% to 50% occurring once. The sequences come from alloreactive CD4+ T cells from a mixed lymphocyte reaction culture, collected before intestinal transplant. Receptors were obtained from a human patient who received an intestinal transplant. CDR3s include the opening cysteine and the closing phenylalanine or tryptophan. Each record gives: D gene, V gene, J gene, clone size, CDR3 protein, CDR3 DNA. A D gene is named only where the DNA matches it firmly. Where a row states a size, it is once, few, many or the class of an expanded clone; other rows omit it.

d_gene: .; v_gene: TRBV9; j_gene: TRBJ1-3; abundance: .; CDR3aa: CASSVLSGTAGNTIYF; CDR3nt: TGTGCCAGCAGCGTACTATCCGGGACTGCTGGAAACACCATATATTTT
d_gene: TRBD2; v_gene: TRBV5-6; j_gene: TRBJ2-1; abundance: .; CDR3aa: CASSPTAGGNRVYNEQFF; CDR3nt: TGTGCCAGCAGCCCTACAGCGGGGGGGAATCGAGTATACAATGAGCAGTTCTTC
d_gene: TRBD2; v_gene: TRBV9; j_gene: TRBJ2-2; abundance: .; CDR3aa: CASSPWLAGNTGELFF; CDR3nt: TGTGCCAGCAGCCCCTGGCTAGCGGGAAACACCGGGGAGCTGTTTTTT
d_gene: TRBD1; v_gene: TRBV10-1; j_gene: TRBJ2-5; abundance: few; CDR3aa: CASSESKGAGGTQYF; CDR3nt: TGCGCCAGCAGTGAGTCCAAGGGGGCAGGAGGGACCCAGTACTTC
d_gene: .; v_gene: TRBV7-2; j_gene: TRBJ1-6; abundance: .; CDR3aa: CASSLDGVGSPLHF; CDR3nt: TGTGCCAGCAGCTTAGACGGGGTTGGGTCACCCCTCCACTTT
d_gene: TRBD2; v_gene: TRBV5-1; j_gene: TRBJ2-1; abundance: .; CDR3aa: CASSPGGAVVYNEQFF; CDR3nt: TGCGCCAGCAGCCCCGGGGGGGCCGTGGTGTACAATGAGCAGTTCTTC
d_gene: .; v_gene: TRBV18; j_gene: TRBJ1-5; abundance: .; CDR3aa: CASSPLGPLDQPQHF; CDR3nt: TGTGCCAGCTCACCGTTGGGGCCCCTCGATCAGCCCCAGCATTTT
d_gene: TRBD2; v_gene: TRBV5-1; j_gene: TRBJ2-1; abundance: .; CDR3aa: CASSYVLSASGVPSSYNEQFF; CDR3nt: TGCGCCAGCAGTTATGTACTGTCGGCTAGCGGGGTCCCGAGCTCCTACAATGAGCAGTTCTTC
d_gene: .; v_gene: TRBV28; j_gene: TRBJ1-2; abundance: .; CDR3aa: CASSSQGYGYTF; CDR3nt: TGTGCCAGCAGTTCCCAGGGATATGGCTACACCTTC
d_gene: TRBD1; v_gene: TRBV9; j_gene: TRBJ1-2; abundance: .; CDR3aa: CASSGDRVGYTF; CDR3nt: TGTGCCAGCAGTGGGGACAGGGTTGGCTACACCTTC
d_gene: .; v_gene: TRBV5-5; j_gene: TRBJ2-5; abundance: .; CDR3aa: CASSWRVQLGETQYF; CDR3nt: TGTGCCAGCAGCTGGAGGGTGCAGCTAGGGGAGACCCAGTACTTC
d_gene: .; v_gene: TRBV7-9; j_gene: TRBJ2-3; abundance: medium-sized; CDR3aa: CASSLRYLTDTQYF; CDR3nt: TGTGCCAGCAGCTTGCGGTACCTCACAGATACGCAGTATTTT
d_gene: TRBD1; v_gene: TRBV18; j_gene: TRBJ2-5; abundance: .; CDR3aa: CASSPDRAETQYF; CDR3nt: TGTGCCAGCTCACCAGACAGGGCGGAGACCCAGTACTTC
d_gene: TRBD2; v_gene: TRBV5-5; j_gene: TRBJ2-1; abundance: .; CDR3aa: CASSPPGLAPNEQFF; CDR3nt: TGTGCCAGCAGCCCCCCGGGACTAGCCCCAAATGAGCAGTTCTTC
d_gene: .; v_gene: TRBV18; j_gene: TRBJ2-7; abundance: few; CDR3aa: CASSPQAGDEQYF; CDR3nt: TGTGCCAGCTCACCACAGGCGGGTGACGAGCAGTACTTC
d_gene: TRBD1; v_gene: TRBV5-1; j_gene: TRBJ1-1; abundance: .; CDR3aa: CASSSSTGGRNTEAFF; CDR3nt: TGCGCCAGCAGCTCGAGTACAGGGGGCCGGAACACTGAAGCTTTCTTT
d_gene: .; v_gene: TRBV18; j_gene: TRBJ1-2; abundance: few; CDR3aa: CASSPPTVLGPSGYTF; CDR3nt: TGTGCCAGCTCACCACCGACGGTCCTGGGGCCATCGGGCTACACCTTC
d_gene: .; v_gene: TRBV19; j_gene: TRBJ1-1; abundance: once; CDR3aa: CASSIGGGHTEAFF; CDR3nt: TGTGCCAGTAGTATAGGGGGAGGGCACACTGAAGCTTTCTTT
d_gene: .; v_gene: TRBV7-9; j_gene: TRBJ2-2; abundance: few; CDR3aa: CAPGDTGELFF; CDR3nt: TGTGCCCCCGGGGACACCGGGGAGCTGTTTTTT
d_gene: .; v_gene: TRBV10-3; j_gene: TRBJ2-2; abundance: .; CDR3aa: CAISELTPGELFF; CDR3nt: TGTGCCATCAGTGAATTGACACCCGGGGAGCTGTTTTTT
d_gene: TRBD1; v_gene: TRBV6-5; j_gene: TRBJ1-2; abundance: few; CDR3aa: CASSPGGYGYTF; CDR3nt: TGTGCCAGCAGCCCAGGGGGGTATGGCTACACCTTC
d_gene: TRBD1; v_gene: TRBV5-1; j_gene: TRBJ1-1; abundance: .; CDR3aa: CASSLGDRDGEAFF; CDR3nt: TGCGCCAGCAGTTTGGGGGACAGGGACGGTGAAGCTTTCTTT
d_gene: .; v_gene: TRBV10-3; j_gene: TRBJ1-1; abundance: .; CDR3aa: CAISPWGGLGTEAFF; CDR3nt: TGTGCCATCAGTCCCTGGGGGGGTTTGGGGACTGAAGCTTTCTTT
d_gene: .; v_gene: TRBV18; j_gene: TRBJ1-4; abundance: .; CDR3aa: CASSPGPLPAGKLFF; CDR3nt: TGTGCCAGCTCACCCGGTCCGTTACCCGCGGGAAAACTGTTTTTT
d_gene: .; v_gene: TRBV25-1; j_gene: TRBJ1-6; abundance: few; CDR3aa: CASRDIYNSPLHF; CDR3nt: TGTGCCAGCAGGGACATCTATAATTCACCCCTCCACTTT
d_gene: TRBD1; v_gene: TRBV19; j_gene: TRBJ1-1; abundance: few; CDR3aa: CASSTGVHTEAFF; CDR3nt: TGTGCCAGTAGCACAGGGGTCCACACTGAAGCTTTCTTT
d_gene: .; v_gene: TRBV5-1; j_gene: TRBJ2-3; abundance: .; CDR3aa: CASSRGTGTDTQYF; CDR3nt: TGCGCCAGCAGCCGGGGGACGGGCACAGATACGCAGTATTTT
d_gene: .; v_gene: TRBV5-1; j_gene: TRBJ2-5; abundance: .; CDR3aa: CASSQDTLAQYF; CDR3nt: TGCGCCAGCAGCCAGGACACCCTAGCCCAGTACTTC
d_gene: .; v_gene: TRBV9; j_gene: TRBJ2-3; abundance: .; CDR3aa: CASSTRPGLSTDTQYF; CDR3nt: TGTGCCAGCAGCACCAGACCTGGACTTAGCACAGATACGCAGTATTTT
d_gene: TRBD2; v_gene: TRBV7-9; j_gene: TRBJ2-3; abundance: once; CDR3aa: CASSLARTSGGSGDTQYF; CDR3nt: TGTGCCAGCAGCTTAGCGCGGACTAGCGGGGGGTCCGGGGATACGCAGTATTTT
d_gene: .; v_gene: TRBV7-8; j_gene: TRBJ1-2; abundance: .; CDR3aa: CASSLVGGVGYGYTF; CDR3nt: TGTGCCAGCAGCTTAGTGGGAGGGGTAGGGTATGGCTACACCTTC
d_gene: TRBD2; v_gene: TRBV6-1; j_gene: TRBJ2-1; abundance: .; CDR3aa: CASRPSGNNEQFF; CDR3nt: TGTGCCAGTCGTCCTAGCGGGAACAATGAGCAGTTCTTC
d_gene: TRBD1; v_gene: TRBV6-6; j_gene: TRBJ2-7; abundance: .; CDR3aa: CASRLQGGRDEQYF; CDR3nt: TGTGCCAGCAGACTACAGGGGGGCAGGGACGAGCAGTACTTC
d_gene: .; v_gene: TRBV18; j_gene: TRBJ2-3; abundance: .; CDR3aa: CASSPQRPPADTQYF; CDR3nt: TGTGCCAGCTCTCCCCAGCGGCCCCCCGCAGATACGCAGTATTTT
d_gene: .; v_gene: TRBV11-2; j_gene: TRBJ1-1; abundance: .; CDR3aa: CASSLGLTNTEAFF; CDR3nt: TGTGCCAGCAGCTTGGGACTGACGAACACTGAAGCTTTCTTT
d_gene: TRBD1; v_gene: TRBV5-6; j_gene: TRBJ1-6; abundance: .; CDR3aa: CASSLLGQSLRNSPLHF; CDR3nt: TGTGCCAGCAGCTTGCTGGGACAGTCTCTTCGAAATTCACCCCTCCACTTT
d_gene: .; v_gene: TRBV27; j_gene: TRBJ2-3; abundance: .; CDR3aa: CASSKRDTQYF; CDR3nt: TGTGCCAGCAGTAAGCGGGATACGCAGTATTTT
d_gene: .; v_gene: TRBV10-3; j_gene: TRBJ1-3; abundance: .; CDR3aa: CAISETAENTIYF; CDR3nt: TGTGCCATCAGTGAAACAGCCGAAAACACCATATATTTT
d_gene: .; v_gene: TRBV7-3; j_gene: TRBJ2-3; abundance: .; CDR3aa: CASSLIGPGDKSADTQYF; CDR3nt: TGTGCCAGCAGCTTAATTGGCCCCGGGGACAAAAGCGCAGATACGCAGTATTTT
d_gene: .; v_gene: TRBV18; j_gene: TRBJ2-7; abundance: .; CDR3aa: CASSSSSYEQYF; CDR3nt: TGTGCCAGCTCATCGAGCTCCTACGAGCAGTACTTC
d_gene: .; v_gene: TRBV5-4; j_gene: TRBJ2-5; abundance: few; CDR3aa: CASSRDTQETQYF; CDR3nt: TGTGCCAGCAGCCGGGACACCCAAGAGACCCAGTACTTC
d_gene: .; v_gene: TRBV10-1; j_gene: TRBJ1-5; abundance: few; CDR3aa: CASSAQGNQPQHF; CDR3nt: TGCGCCAGCAGTGCACAGGGCAATCAGCCCCAGCATTTT
d_gene: .; v_gene: TRBV11-2; j_gene: TRBJ2-3; abundance: .; CDR3aa: CASSLAGTDTQYF; CDR3nt: TGTGCCAGCAGCTTAGCCGGCACAGATACGCAGTATTTT
d_gene: .; v_gene: TRBV27; j_gene: TRBJ1-1; abundance: .; CDR3aa: CASSLFRGPGTEAFF; CDR3nt: TGTGCCAGCAGTTTATTCAGGGGCCCAGGCACTGAAGCTTTCTTT
d_gene: TRBD1; v_gene: TRBV10-3; j_gene: TRBJ1-1; abundance: .; CDR3aa: CAIQRGGTGPTEAFF; CDR3nt: TGTGCCATCCAGAGGGGGGGGACAGGGCCCACTGAAGCTTTCTTT
d_gene: TRBD1; v_gene: TRBV18; j_gene: TRBJ1-6; abundance: .; CDR3aa: CASSPTGGVYNSPLHF; CDR3nt: TGTGCCAGCTCACCAACAGGGGGAGTCTATAATTCACCCCTCCACTTT
d_gene: TRBD1; v_gene: TRBV18; j_gene: TRBJ1-4; abundance: .; CDR3aa: CASSRDRLNEKLFF; CDR3nt: TGTGCCAGCTCGAGGGACAGGCTGAATGAAAAACTGTTTTTT
d_gene: .; v_gene: TRBV2; j_gene: TRBJ2-7; abundance: .; CDR3aa: CASSEVQVWKEQYF; CDR3nt: TGTGCCAGCAGTGAGGTCCAGGTTTGGAAAGAGCAGTACTTC
d_gene: TRBD1; v_gene: TRBV7-3; j_gene: TRBJ1-1; abundance: .; CDR3aa: CASSSDREAEAFF; CDR3nt: TGTGCCAGCAGCTCCGACAGGGAAGCTGAAGCTTTCTTT
d_gene: .; v_gene: TRBV6-1; j_gene: TRBJ1-5; abundance: .; CDR3aa: CASRAGVYQPQHF; CDR3nt: TGTGCCAGCAGGGCAGGGGTGTATCAGCCCCAGCATTTT
d_gene: .; v_gene: TRBV4-1; j_gene: TRBJ2-1; abundance: once; CDR3aa: CASSQGVRHPYNEQFF; CDR3nt: TGCGCCAGCAGCCAAGGGGTCCGACACCCCTACAATGAGCAGTTCTTC
d_gene: TRBD2; v_gene: TRBV2; j_gene: TRBJ2-3; abundance: .; CDR3aa: CASRVAGVITDTQYF; CDR3nt: TGTGCCAGCAGGGTAGCGGGGGTGATTACAGATACGCAGTATTTT
d_gene: TRBD1; v_gene: TRBV10-3; j_gene: TRBJ1-3; abundance: .; CDR3aa: CATTGTDSGNTIYF; CDR3nt: TGTGCCACAACCGGGACAGACTCTGGAAACACCATATATTTT
d_gene: TRBD1; v_gene: TRBV7-9; j_gene: TRBJ1-2; abundance: few; CDR3aa: CASSLEGTGGSFYGYTF; CDR3nt: TGTGCCAGCAGCTTAGAAGGGACAGGGGGCTCTTTCTATGGCTACACCTTC
d_gene: TRBD2; v_gene: TRBV9; j_gene: TRBJ2-1; abundance: few; CDR3aa: CASSVDSGSYNEQFF; CDR3nt: TGTGCCAGCAGCGTAGACAGCGGGAGCTACAATGAGCAGTTCTTC